This T cell receptor beta chain was identified in a study of response to subunit inactivated influenza vaccine. Each CDR3 protein gets one entry after TCRdb re-called the RT-PCR reads with MiXCR. The table includes under 850,000 distinct CDR3 sequences, around 18% detected once. The germline V gene encodes CDR1 SNHLY and CDR2 FYNNEI. CDR3 length: 14 residues. Trimming took 4 bases from V and 6 from J; bases not matched to a gene: 4. The chain employs TRBV2 and TRBJ2-1; 9 bases are a match to TRBD2. The receptor's source is a man in his forties or fifties who received an inactivated influenza vaccine. The sample in question was PBMCs from blood, obtained 4 to 6 days after vaccination. DNA of the CDR3: TGTGCCAGCAGTGTAGGACTAGCGAGCAATGAGCAGTTCTTC. This codes for CASSVGLASNEQFF. The whole variable domain, filled in from reference TRBV2 and TRBJ2-1, reads EPEVTQTPSHQVTQMGQEVILRCVPISNHLYFYWYRQILGQKVEFLVSFYNNEISEKSEIFDDQFSVERPDGSNFTLKIRSTKLEDSAMYFCASSVGLASNEQFFGPGTRLTVL.